This T cell receptor (beta chain) was documented in a study of cytomegalovirus exposure and HLA in healthy donors. The study, taken as a whole, reports: Sequencing likely generated an artifact that appeared as a cluster of highly shared sequence variants. A list of 164 TCR beta chains associated with cytomegalovirus was given. Later analysis revealed greater clonal expansion in HLA-associated TCR beta chains than in equally common others.

This CDR3 is 16 amino acids long. The junction had 9 bases not matched to a gene; V was cut back by 4 bases and J by 8 bases. Germline loops: CDR1 MRHNA, CDR2 SNTAGT. Points on this clone: Its antigen is unknown.

In the PCR, 60 Vbeta and 13 Jbeta primers were used. Profiling relied on immunoSEQ multiplex PCR, and the TCRdb table lists in-frame clones only, not all of them. The data contain fewer than 150,000 clones, roughly 80% of them singletons. The receptor's source is a man between 25 and 39 years old in good health and CMV-seronegative. This rearrangement joins TRBV6-4 to TRBJ2-1; 12 positions agree with TRBD2. Sequenced material: PBMCs. The CDR3 nucleotides are TGTGCCAGCAGTGGCCCGACTAGCGGGAGTACGGATGAGCAGTTCTTC. It is translated as CASSGPTSGSTDEQFF.